Listed below are T cell receptor beta chains from one sample, sequenced in a study of blood T cell repertoires in COVID-19. Data came from immunoSEQ multiplex PCR; TCRdb stores just in-frame clones and leaves some out. The profile shows 200,000 or so clones, roughly 79% of them singletons. Source material: peripheral blood. These receptors were obtained from a human donor with acute or convalescent COVID-19. The donor label of this sample is uncertain. CDR3s include the opening cysteine and the closing phenylalanine or tryptophan. Each record gives: J gene, clone size, D gene, V gene, CDR3 DNA, CDR3 protein. The D gene is left open where the match is weak. Clone size is shown for a subset of rows, as once, few, many or a class of expanded clone.

j_call: TRBJ2-5
clone_size: NA
d_call: TRBD1
v_call: TRBV5-1
cdr3_nt: TGCGCCAGCAGCTTGGGACAGGGGGATAGGAGGACCCAGTACTTC
cdr3_aa: CASSLGQGDRRTQYF

j_call: TRBJ2-7
clone_size: NA
d_call: TRBD1
v_call: TRBV5-1
cdr3_nt: TGCGCCAGCAGCTTGGGGGACAGGGGCAACGAGCAGTACTTC
cdr3_aa: CASSLGDRGNEQYF

j_call: TRBJ1-5
clone_size: NA
d_call: TRBD1
v_call: TRBV6-2/TRBV6-3
cdr3_nt: TGTGCCAGCAGCCTTGGGACAGGTCCATGGACATCCAGTCAGCCCCAGCATTTT
cdr3_aa: CASSLGTGPWTSSQPQHF

j_call: TRBJ1-1
clone_size: NA
d_call: TRBD1
v_call: TRBV13
cdr3_nt: TGTGCCAGCAGCCTAAGGACAGGGATTCCTGAAGCTTTCTTT
cdr3_aa: CASSLRTGIPEAFF

j_call: TRBJ1-5
clone_size: NA
d_call: NA
v_call: TRBV19
cdr3_nt: TGTGCCAGTAGTATAAACGGGTATAGCAATCAGCCCCAGCATTTT
cdr3_aa: CASSINGYSNQPQHF

j_call: TRBJ2-3
clone_size: NA
d_call: TRBD2
v_call: TRBV7-3
cdr3_nt: TGTGCCAGCAGCTTAGGTAGCGGGCTCATCACAGATACGCAGTATTTT
cdr3_aa: CASSLGSGLITDTQYF

j_call: TRBJ2-1
clone_size: NA
d_call: NA
v_call: TRBV3-1/TRBV3-2
cdr3_nt: TGTGCCAGCAGCCAAGATCTCGATGAGCAGTTCTTC
cdr3_aa: CASSQDLDEQFF

j_call: TRBJ2-2
clone_size: NA
d_call: TRBD2
v_call: TRBV23-1
cdr3_nt: TGCGCCAGCAGTCAATCAGGCGGGACTAGCGGGCCACGGTCAGGAACCGGGGAGCTGTTTTTT
cdr3_aa: CASSQSGGTSGPRSGTGELFF

j_call: TRBJ2-3
clone_size: NA
d_call: NA
v_call: TRBV15
cdr3_nt: TGTGCCACCGGCCGAACAGATACGCAGTATTTT
cdr3_aa: CATGRTDTQYF

j_call: TRBJ2-5
clone_size: NA
d_call: TRBD2
v_call: TRBV5-1
cdr3_nt: TGCGCCAGCAGTTCCGGGACTAGCGGACCCCAAGGAGAGACCCAGTACTTC
cdr3_aa: CASSSGTSGPQGETQYF

j_call: TRBJ2-5
clone_size: NA
d_call: TRBD1
v_call: TRBV3-1/TRBV3-2
cdr3_nt: TGTGCCAGCAGCCACCAGGACAGGGGAGAGACCCAGTACTTC
cdr3_aa: CASSHQDRGETQYF

j_call: TRBJ1-2
clone_size: NA
d_call: NA
v_call: TRBV18
cdr3_nt: TGTGCCAGCTCACCAACAGACCTAGCCTATGGCTACACCTTC
cdr3_aa: CASSPTDLAYGYTF

j_call: TRBJ2-4
clone_size: NA
d_call: TRBD2
v_call: TRBV25-1
cdr3_nt: TGTGCCAGCAGCCCTAGCGGGATTGCCAAAAACATTCAGTACTTC
cdr3_aa: CASSPSGIAKNIQYF

j_call: TRBJ1-2
clone_size: NA
d_call: NA
v_call: TRBV7-2
cdr3_nt: TGTGCCAGCAGCTTATGGGCCCAGGGTGGCTATGGCTACACCTTC
cdr3_aa: CASSLWAQGGYGYTF

j_call: TRBJ2-1
clone_size: NA
d_call: TRBD1
v_call: TRBV11-1
cdr3_nt: TGTGCCAGCAGCCCACGACAGGGTGATGAGCAGTTCTTC
cdr3_aa: CASSPRQGDEQFF

j_call: TRBJ2-1
clone_size: NA
d_call: TRBD2
v_call: TRBV7-9
cdr3_nt: TGTGCCAGCAGCTTAGTGTCTGGTAGCGGGAGCTATGAGCAGTTCTTC
cdr3_aa: CASSLVSGSGSYEQFF

j_call: TRBJ1-6
clone_size: NA
d_call: NA
v_call: TRBV11-2
cdr3_nt: TGTGCCAGCAGCTTAGGCACAGGGAAGATGGATTCACCCCTCCACTTT
cdr3_aa: CASSLGTGKMDSPLHF

j_call: TRBJ2-3
clone_size: NA
d_call: NA
v_call: TRBV27
cdr3_nt: TGTGCCAGCACCTCAACAGGGTCCTACACAGATACGCAGTATTTT
cdr3_aa: CASTSTGSYTDTQYF

j_call: TRBJ1-1
clone_size: NA
d_call: TRBD1
v_call: TRBV19
cdr3_nt: TGTGCCAGTAGTATACAGGGGGCCTACACTGAAGCTTTCTTT
cdr3_aa: CASSIQGAYTEAFF

j_call: TRBJ2-2
clone_size: NA
d_call: NA
v_call: TRBV9
cdr3_nt: TGTGCCAGCAGCGCCTTGACGGGCGGGCCCGGGGAGCTGTTTTTT
cdr3_aa: CASSALTGGPGELFF

j_call: TRBJ1-6
clone_size: NA
d_call: NA
v_call: TRBV2
cdr3_nt: TGTGCCAGCAGTGCAACCGGGAATTATAATTCACCCCTCCACTTT
cdr3_aa: CASSATGNYNSPLHF

j_call: TRBJ1-5
clone_size: NA
d_call: TRBD1
v_call: TRBV6-5
cdr3_nt: TGTGCCAGCAGTTACGGGGGGACAGGGCAGCCCCAGCATTTT
cdr3_aa: CASSYGGTGQPQHF

j_call: TRBJ1-1
clone_size: once
d_call: NA
v_call: TRBV6-5
cdr3_nt: TGTGCCAGCAGTCGGGGGACTGAAGCTTTCTTT
cdr3_aa: CASSRGTEAFF

j_call: TRBJ1-6
clone_size: NA
d_call: TRBD1
v_call: TRBV10-3
cdr3_nt: TGTGCCATCCGGACAGGGGGCAATGATAATTCACCCCTCCACTTT
cdr3_aa: CAIRTGGNDNSPLHF

j_call: TRBJ1-1
clone_size: NA
d_call: NA
v_call: TRBV11-2
cdr3_nt: TGTGCCAGCAGCTTAAACAGGGCTGAAGCTTTCTTT
cdr3_aa: CASSLNRAEAFF

j_call: TRBJ1-3
clone_size: NA
d_call: NA
v_call: TRBV15
cdr3_nt: TGTGCCACCAGCAGAGAAGAGGGATTAGGAGGAAACACCATATATTTT
cdr3_aa: CATSREEGLGGNTIYF

j_call: TRBJ2-5
clone_size: NA
d_call: NA
v_call: TRBV27
cdr3_nt: TGTGCCAGCAGTGCCCAGGGGCGGCAAGAGACCCAGTACTTC
cdr3_aa: CASSAQGRQETQYF

j_call: TRBJ2-3
clone_size: NA
d_call: TRBD1
v_call: TRBV5-1
cdr3_nt: TGCGCCAGCAGCGCCACCGGGACAGGACTTCCAGATACGCAGTATTTT
cdr3_aa: CASSATGTGLPDTQYF

j_call: TRBJ2-2
clone_size: NA
d_call: TRBD1
v_call: TRBV24-1
cdr3_nt: TGTGCCACCAGTGGGCCGACAGGGATCGGTACCGGGGAGCTGTTTTTT
cdr3_aa: CATSGPTGIGTGELFF

j_call: TRBJ2-1
clone_size: NA
d_call: NA
v_call: TRBV5-1
cdr3_nt: TGCGCCAGCAGCTTGGTCGGGAGTAGCTCCTACAATGAGCAGTTCTTC
cdr3_aa: CASSLVGSSSYNEQFF

j_call: TRBJ1-2
clone_size: NA
d_call: NA
v_call: TRBV29-1
cdr3_nt: TGCAGCGCAAAGGACAGCGCCTATGGCTACACCTTC
cdr3_aa: CSAKDSAYGYTF

j_call: TRBJ2-7
clone_size: NA
d_call: NA
v_call: TRBV2
cdr3_nt: TGTGCCAGCAGGCGCGGACAGATCTACGAGCAGTACTTC
cdr3_aa: CASRRGQIYEQYF

j_call: TRBJ1-4
clone_size: NA
d_call: NA
v_call: TRBV3-1/TRBV3-2
cdr3_nt: TGTGCCAGCAGCCCCCGGGGGGAAAAACTGTTTTTT
cdr3_aa: CASSPRGEKLFF

j_call: TRBJ2-5
clone_size: NA
d_call: NA
v_call: TRBV28
cdr3_nt: TGTGCCAGCAGTCTCACCTCGACAGGTCAAGAGACCCAGTACTTC
cdr3_aa: CASSLTSTGQETQYF

j_call: TRBJ2-7
clone_size: once
d_call: TRBD2
v_call: TRBV7-6
cdr3_nt: TGTGCCAGCAGCCCAGCGCCCCGGACTAGCGGGAGCACCTACGAGCAGTACTTC
cdr3_aa: CASSPAPRTSGSTYEQYF

j_call: TRBJ1-4
clone_size: few
d_call: NA
v_call: TRBV5-5
cdr3_nt: TGTGCCAGCGATAAGGGGCAGAAAAATGAAAAACTGTTTTTT
cdr3_aa: CASDKGQKNEKLFF

j_call: TRBJ2-7
clone_size: NA
d_call: NA
v_call: TRBV2
cdr3_nt: TGTGCTACCGGACAGATGGCTTCCTACGAGCAGTACTTC
cdr3_aa: CATGQMASYEQYF

j_call: TRBJ1-4
clone_size: few
d_call: NA
v_call: TRBV7-8
cdr3_nt: TGTGCCAGCAGCTTAAGGTTGTTGCAGGGAAAACTGTTTTTT
cdr3_aa: CASSLRLLQGKLFF

j_call: TRBJ1-4
clone_size: NA
d_call: NA
v_call: TRBV27
cdr3_nt: TGTGCCAGCAAATTACTAGGGTCCACTAATGAAAAACTGTTTTTT
cdr3_aa: CASKLLGSTNEKLFF

j_call: TRBJ2-1
clone_size: NA
d_call: NA
v_call: TRBV11-3
cdr3_nt: TGTGCCAGCAGCTTGGGGACTCGCTCCTACAATGAGCAGTTCTTC
cdr3_aa: CASSLGTRSYNEQFF

j_call: TRBJ1-2
clone_size: NA
d_call: NA
v_call: TRBV12-3/TRBV12-4
cdr3_nt: TGTGCCAGCAGTTCCGCGGGGGGCTACACCTTC
cdr3_aa: CASSSAGGYTF

j_call: TRBJ1-2
clone_size: NA
d_call: TRBD1
v_call: TRBV28
cdr3_nt: TGTGCCAGCAGTTCGGGGAAACAGGGGGCGGGAGGCTACACCTTC
cdr3_aa: CASSSGKQGAGGYTF

j_call: TRBJ1-6
clone_size: NA
d_call: NA
v_call: TRBV5-6
cdr3_nt: TGTGCCAGCAGTATCAAACAGGGTGTTTATTCACCCCTCCACTTT
cdr3_aa: CASSIKQGVYSPLHF

j_call: TRBJ1-4
clone_size: NA
d_call: NA
v_call: TRBV9
cdr3_nt: TGTGCCAGCAGCGTAGACTCAGGAGGTGAAAAACTGTTTTTT
cdr3_aa: CASSVDSGGEKLFF

j_call: TRBJ1-1
clone_size: once
d_call: NA
v_call: TRBV5-5
cdr3_nt: TGTGCCAGCAGCTTGGGAGGGGGAATGGGCACTGAAGCTTTCTTT
cdr3_aa: CASSLGGGMGTEAFF

j_call: TRBJ1-2
clone_size: NA
d_call: NA
v_call: TRBV5-1
cdr3_nt: TGCGCCAGCAGCTTGGGAGGTACGAACTATGGCTACACCTTC
cdr3_aa: CASSLGGTNYGYTF

j_call: TRBJ2-7
clone_size: NA
d_call: NA
v_call: TRBV30
cdr3_nt: TGTGCCTGGAGCCTCAAGCGGACCTACGCCGAGCAGTACTTC
cdr3_aa: CAWSLKRTYAEQYF

j_call: TRBJ2-5
clone_size: NA
d_call: TRBD1
v_call: TRBV3-1/TRBV3-2
cdr3_nt: TGTGCCAGCAGCCATCCGCCCGGACAGGCCAACTTC
cdr3_aa: CASSHPPGQANF

j_call: TRBJ2-7
clone_size: once
d_call: TRBD2
v_call: TRBV4-2
cdr3_nt: TGTGCCAGCAGCCTTGGCCTAGCGGGAGCGAACGAGCAGTACTTC
cdr3_aa: CASSLGLAGANEQYF

j_call: TRBJ2-7
clone_size: NA
d_call: NA
v_call: TRBV11-2
cdr3_nt: TGTGCCAGCAGCTTAGGTGGCAGGGGATACGAGCAGTACTTC
cdr3_aa: CASSLGGRGYEQYF

j_call: TRBJ2-5
clone_size: NA
d_call: NA
v_call: TRBV9
cdr3_nt: TGTGCCAGCAACGGCGGCGACCAAGAGACCCAGTACTTC
cdr3_aa: CASNGGDQETQYF

j_call: TRBJ2-1
clone_size: NA
d_call: NA
v_call: TRBV27
cdr3_nt: TGTGCCAGCAGTTTTTGGACTTCGGATGAGCAGTTCTTC
cdr3_aa: CASSFWTSDEQFF

j_call: TRBJ2-1
clone_size: once
d_call: NA
v_call: TRBV5-4
cdr3_nt: TGTGCCAGCAGCCTCCGAGGGCCTCGCAATGAGCAGTTCTTC
cdr3_aa: CASSLRGPRNEQFF

j_call: TRBJ2-3
clone_size: NA
d_call: NA
v_call: TRBV7-3
cdr3_nt: TGTGCCAGCAGCTTACTAGCAGGAGATACGCAGTATTTT
cdr3_aa: CASSLLAGDTQYF

j_call: TRBJ2-2
clone_size: NA
d_call: TRBD1
v_call: TRBV5-1
cdr3_nt: TGCGCCAGCAGCCAACCGGGACAGGGGGCGGCCGGGGAGCTGTTTTTT
cdr3_aa: CASSQPGQGAAGELFF